Included here is one T cell receptor (beta chain) sequence, with context. This sample is drawn from a study of beta chain features in type 1 diabetes. The study reverse transcribed the entire isolated RNA, so it sequenced expressed TCRB transcripts. Profiled with immunoSEQ multiplex PCR; TCRdb holds only in-frame clones, not every one. The sample lists over 500,000 clones, 15% to 19% occurring once. With 6 bases removed from V and 9 bases from J, the gap between germline ends came to 15 bases. CDR3 length: 13 residues. From germline, CDR1 is GTSNPN and CDR2 SVGIG (reference sequence). Sequenced material: naive CD4+ T cells from blood. The TCR comes from a man between 18 and 29 years old in good health. The genes are TRBV30 and TRBJ1-6; D perhaps matches TRBD1 (5 bases). CDR3 DNA sequence: TGTGCCTGTCGCCAGGGCGTTGGTTCACCCCTCCACTTT. Amino acids: CACRQGVGSPLHF.